The 16 T cell receptor beta chains in this list originate from one sample, sequenced in a study of neoadjuvant anti-PD-1 for oral cavity cancer (dated by TCRdb to the early 2020s). The sample's time point label is to be understood as: before neoadjuvant nivolumab. Libraries were constructed by the immunoSEQ multiplex PCR assay. This immuneACCESS table, as held by TCRdb, lists in-frame sequences with V and J called but not all clones. Of the missing ones, under half trace to an unresolved V gene in checked studies; the others have no known cause. The sample yields approximately 67,000 clones; around 83% were counted once. Of the sample, approximately 3% falls within the top ten clones. Sequencing was performed on PBMCs, taken before nivolumab (anti-PD-1) treatment. The receptors derive from a person between 35 and 79 years old with oral cavity squamous cell carcinoma.

This clone appeared a single time. The chain links TRBV7-8 to TRBJ2-7; D not resolved. The CDR3 is made up of 14 amino acids. CDR1 SGHVS and CDR2 FQNEAQ come from the germline V gene. Trimming pared 4 bases from V and 3 bases from J, leaving 13 bases between. In nucleotides, the CDR3 is TGTGCCAGCAGCTCTGGGCGGTCGGGCTACGAGCAGTACTTC. Translation gives CASSSGRSGYEQYF.

This clone was picked up a small number of times. The chain couples TRBV14 to TRBJ2-5; TRBD1 aligns across 9 bases. Unmatched junction bases numbered 7, after V lost 5 bases and J lost 0 bases. CDR1 and CDR2 (germline): SGHDN, FVKESK. CDR3 length: 16 residues. CDR3 protein: CASSTYWTGDQETQYF. The CDR3 DNA sequence: TGTGCCAGCAGCACTTATTGGACAGGGGACCAAGAGACCCAGTACTTC.

This chain joins TRBV10-2 and TRBJ1-1; D gene ambiguous. CDR3 size: 10 residues. The V gene lost 6 bases and the J gene lost 6 bases, with 5 bases spanning the gap. The germline CDR1 and CDR2 sequences are WSHSY and SAAADI. In nucleotides, the CDR3 is TGCGCCAGCAGGGAGGCTGAAGCTTTCTTT. Amino acid sequence: CASREAEAFF.

This rearrangement joins TRBV10-3 to TRBJ2-7; 12 nucleotides line up with TRBD1. CDR3 length equals 16 residues. J gave up 4 bases and V 4 bases, and 8 bases lay outside the gene matches. In germline, CDR1 is ENHRY, CDR2 SYGVKD. CDR3 loop: CAISGYGTGGRYEQYF. DNA of the CDR3: TGTGCCATCAGTGGATACGGGACAGGGGGCAGGTACGAGCAGTACTTC.

This sequence joins TRBV9 and TRBJ2-2; a possible D gene is TRBD2 (5 bases). Trimming removed 0 bases from V and 3 bases from J, with 9 bases in between. Germline V lookup: CDR1 SGDLS, CDR2 YYNGEE. The CDR3 runs 15 residues. CDR3 nucleotides: TGTGCCAGCAGCGTAGGAGGGTTTGACACCGGGGAGCTGTTTTTT. Its translation: CASSVGGFDTGELFF.

The V and J genes are TRBV9 and TRBJ2-1; the D gene is possibly TRBD2 (6 bases). The V gene's germline CDR1 is SGDLS and CDR2 YYNGEE. V shed 4 bases and J shed 7 bases, with 21 bases lying between them. CDR3 length equals 16 residues. The CDR3 DNA reads as TGTGCCAGCAGCCCTTTTAGCGGCGGACTACGGAATGAGCAGTTCTTC. Protein product: CASSPFSGGLRNEQFF.

This clone was found a few times. The chain couples TRBV19 to TRBJ1-5; perhaps TRBD1 as D (6 bases). V lost 5 bases and J 1 base, leaving 12 bases between the germline ends. CDR1 is LNHDA, CDR2 SQIVND, per germline (reference sequence). The CDR3 sequence is 15 residues long. The DNA for the CDR3 is TGTGCCAGTAGTCCACAGGGTAGGAGCAATCAGCCCCAGCATTTT. Translated: CASSPQGRSNQPQHF. Drawing the rest from reference TRBV19 and TRBJ1-5, the complete variable domain is DGGITQSPKYLFRKEGQNVTLSCEQNLNHDAMYWYRQDPGQGLRLIYYSQIVNDFQKGDIAEGYSVSREKKESFPLTVTSAQKNPTAFYLCASSPQGRSNQPQHFGDGTRLSIL.

This clone appeared a few times. The gene calls are TRBV6-5 and TRBJ2-7; D remains unclear. V was clipped by 5 bases and J by 2 bases, with 10 bases between them. CDR3 length: 13 amino acids. The V gene's germline CDR1 is MNHEY and CDR2 SVGAGI. The CDR3, as DNA: TGTGCCAGCAGTACCCCACCCGCCTACGAGCAGTACTTC. Its protein product is CASSTPPAYEQYF.

The gene calls are TRBV29-1 and TRBJ2-1; 7 positions match TRBD1. CDR3 length equals 12 residues. CDR1 is SQVTM and CDR2 is ANQGSEA in the germline V gene. V lost 7 bases to trimming and J lost 6 bases; unmatched junction nucleotides: 6. CDR3 nucleotide sequence: TGCAGCGCCGAACAGGGGATCAATGAGCAGTTCTTC. Protein product: CSAEQGINEQFF.

The chain couples TRBV9 to TRBJ1-2; the match to TRBD1 covers 7 bases. The CDR3 has 15 residues. Looked up from germline, CDR1 is SGDLS and CDR2 is YYNGEE. The ends lost 4 bases at V and 4 bases at J; junction bases unmatched: 10. The CDR3 here is CASSLGQAPSYGYTF. The CDR3 nucleotides are TGTGCCAGCAGCCTAGGACAGGCCCCCTCCTATGGCTACACCTTC.

This sequence joins TRBV4-1 and TRBJ2-3; tentatively, D is TRBD1 or TRBD2 (6 bases each). The CDR3 runs 16 residues. The germline V gene has CDR1 MGHRA and CDR2 YSYEKL. The V gene lost 4 bases and the J gene lost 0 bases, with 14 bases spanning the gap. The CDR3 reads CASSLSGAGSTDTQYF. The CDR3 DNA follows: TGCGCCAGCAGCCTCTCGGGGGCAGGGAGCACAGATACGCAGTATTTT.

The count of this clone is one. The rearrangement links TRBV11-2 to TRBJ2-6; 7 bases line up with TRBD1. V lost 5 bases, J lost 0 bases, and 7 bases stayed unmatched. CDR1 is SGHAT and CDR2 is FQNNGV in the germline V gene. The CDR3 is 17 residues long. The CDR3 reads CASSPDRFNSGANVLTF. CDR3 in DNA: TGTGCCAGCAGCCCGGACAGGTTCAACTCTGGGGCCAACGTCCTGACTTTC.

This sequence joins TRBV5-1 and TRBJ2-3; 7 bases line up with TRBD2. CDR3 size: 17 residues. The germline gives CDR1 SGHRS, CDR2 YFSETQ. The trim removed 6 bases at V and 2 bases at J, leaving 15 bases unmatched. The CDR3 nucleotides read TGCGCCAGCACCAAGACGGCCCAGGGAGGGTTCACAGATACGCAGTATTTT. Its translation is CASTKTAQGGFTDTQYF.

J is TRBJ2-7 and V is TRBV2; D is perhaps TRBD2 (6 bases). This CDR3 has 14 amino acids. Trimming took 8 bases from V and 1 from J, leaving 15 bases between them. CDR1 is SNHLY and CDR2 is FYNNEI in the germline V gene. The CDR3 is CASLSGSGSYEQYF. CDR3 nucleotide sequence: TGTGCCAGCTTATCCGGAAGCGGGTCCTACGAGCAGTACTTC. Together with reference TRBV2 and TRBJ2-7, the CDR3 gives the full variable domain: EPEVTQTPSHQVTQMGQEVILRCVPISNHLYFYWYRQILGQKVEFLVSFYNNEISEKSEIFDDQFSVERPDGSNFTLKIRSTKLEDSAMYFCASLSGSGSYEQYFGPGTRLTVT.

The chain links TRBV7-2 to TRBJ2-1, with D hard to call. CDR1 SGHTA and CDR2 FQGNSA come from the germline V gene. This CDR3 is built from 15 residues. Trimming pared 2 bases from V and 1 base from J, leaving 9 bases between. In DNA form, the CDR3 reads TGTGCCAGCAGCTTACTTGGCGCATCCTACAATGAGCAGTTCTTC. Protein: CASSLLGASYNEQFF.

This sequence joins TRBV11-2 and TRBJ1-2, with 9 bases identical to TRBD1. Germline V gene sequence: CDR1 SGHAT, CDR2 FQNNGV. The CDR3 sequence is 16 residues long. V gave up 5 bases and J gave up 2 bases; unmatched junction bases: 9. DNA of the CDR3: TGTGCCAGCAGCCCTTTTGGGACAGGGACCAACTATGGCTACACCTTC. This codes for CASSPFGTGTNYGYTF.